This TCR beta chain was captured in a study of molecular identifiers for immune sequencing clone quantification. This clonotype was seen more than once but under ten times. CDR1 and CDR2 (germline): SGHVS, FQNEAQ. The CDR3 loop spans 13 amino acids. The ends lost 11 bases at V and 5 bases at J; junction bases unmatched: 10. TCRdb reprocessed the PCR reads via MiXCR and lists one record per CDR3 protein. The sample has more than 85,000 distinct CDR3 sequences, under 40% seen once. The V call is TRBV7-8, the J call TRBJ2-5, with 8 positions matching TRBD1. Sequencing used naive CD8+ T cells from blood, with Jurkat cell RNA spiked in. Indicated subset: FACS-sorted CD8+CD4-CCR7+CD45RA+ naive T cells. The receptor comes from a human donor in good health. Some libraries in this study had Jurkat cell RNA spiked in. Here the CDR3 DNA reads TGTGCCGACGGGGACAGGCCTTATGAGACCCAGTACTTC. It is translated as CADGDRPYETQYF.